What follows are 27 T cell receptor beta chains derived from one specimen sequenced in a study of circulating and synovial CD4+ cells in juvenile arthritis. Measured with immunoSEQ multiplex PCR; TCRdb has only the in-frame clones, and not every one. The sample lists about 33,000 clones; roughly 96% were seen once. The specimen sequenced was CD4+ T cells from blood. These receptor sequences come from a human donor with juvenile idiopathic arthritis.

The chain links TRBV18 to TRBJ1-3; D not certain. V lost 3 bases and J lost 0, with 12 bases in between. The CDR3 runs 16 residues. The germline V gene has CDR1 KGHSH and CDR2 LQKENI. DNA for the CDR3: TGTGCCAGCTCACCGGACGGGGAACTCTCTGGAAACACCATATATTTT. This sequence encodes CASSPDGELSGNTIYF.

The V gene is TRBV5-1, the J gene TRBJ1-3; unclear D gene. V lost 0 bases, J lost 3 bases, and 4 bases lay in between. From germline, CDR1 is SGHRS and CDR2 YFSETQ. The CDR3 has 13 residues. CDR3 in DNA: TGCGCCAGCAGCTTGGAGCGTGGAAACACCATATATTTT. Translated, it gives CASSLERGNTIYF.

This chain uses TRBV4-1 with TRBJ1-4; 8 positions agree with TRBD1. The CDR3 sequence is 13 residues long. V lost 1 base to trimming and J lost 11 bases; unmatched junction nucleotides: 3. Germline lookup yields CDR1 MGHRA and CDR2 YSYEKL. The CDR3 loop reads CASSQVTGGKLFF. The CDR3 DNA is TGCGCCAGCAGCCAAGTAACAGGGGGGAAACTGTTTTTT.

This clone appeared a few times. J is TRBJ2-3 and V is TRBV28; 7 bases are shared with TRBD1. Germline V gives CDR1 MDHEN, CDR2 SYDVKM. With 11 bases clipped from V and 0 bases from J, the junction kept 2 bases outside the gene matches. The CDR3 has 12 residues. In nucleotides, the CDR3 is TGTGCCGGGACAGATAGCACAGATACGCAGTATTTT. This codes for CAGTDSTDTQYF.

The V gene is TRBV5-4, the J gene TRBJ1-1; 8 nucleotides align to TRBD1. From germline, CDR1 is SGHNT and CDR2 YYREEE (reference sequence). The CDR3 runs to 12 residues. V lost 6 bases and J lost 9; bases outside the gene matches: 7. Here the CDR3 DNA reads TGTGCCAGCACAGCGGCAGGGGGCCAAGCTTTCTTT. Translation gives CASTAAGGQAFF.

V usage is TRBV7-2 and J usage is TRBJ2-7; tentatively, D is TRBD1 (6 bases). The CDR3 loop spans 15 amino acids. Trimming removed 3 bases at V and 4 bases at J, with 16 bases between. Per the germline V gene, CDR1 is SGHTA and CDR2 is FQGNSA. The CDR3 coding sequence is TGTGCCAGCAGCTTTACATCGACAGGTTTTTACGAGCAGTACTTC. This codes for CASSFTSTGFYEQYF.

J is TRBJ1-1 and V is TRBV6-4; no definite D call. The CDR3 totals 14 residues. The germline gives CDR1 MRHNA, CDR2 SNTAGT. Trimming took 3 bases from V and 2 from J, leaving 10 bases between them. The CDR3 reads CASSEQSGNTEAFF. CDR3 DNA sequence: TGTGCCAGCAGTGAACAGAGCGGTAACACTGAAGCTTTCTTT.

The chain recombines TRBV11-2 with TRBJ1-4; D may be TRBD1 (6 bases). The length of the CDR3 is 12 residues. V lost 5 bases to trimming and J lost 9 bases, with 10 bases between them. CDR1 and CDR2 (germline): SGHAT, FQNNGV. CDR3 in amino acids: CASSPGAQKLFF. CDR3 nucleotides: TGTGCCAGCAGCCCAGGGGCCCAAAAACTGTTTTTT.

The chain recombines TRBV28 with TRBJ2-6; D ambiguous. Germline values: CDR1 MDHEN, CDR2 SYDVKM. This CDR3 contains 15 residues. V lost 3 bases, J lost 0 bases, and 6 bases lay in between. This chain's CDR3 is CASSFVSSGANVLTF. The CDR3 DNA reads TGTGCCAGCAGTTTCGTGAGCTCTGGGGCCAACGTCCTGACTTTC. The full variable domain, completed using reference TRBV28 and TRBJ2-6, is DVKVTQSSRYLVKRTGEKVFLECVQDMDHENMFWYRQDPGLGLRLIYFSYDVKMKEKGDIPEGYSVSREKKERFSLILESASTNQTSMYLCASSFVSSGANVLTFGAGSRLTVL.

This CDR3 is CASSQGTGAAQPQHF. As DNA, the CDR3 is TGTGCCAGCTCACAGGGGACAGGGGCGGCTCAGCCCCAGCATTTT. The chain employs TRBV18 and TRBJ1-5; 10 bases line up with TRBD1. In germline, CDR1 is KGHSH, CDR2 LQKENI. This CDR3 is 15 amino acids long. V trimming: 4 bases; J trimming: 6 bases; junction bases outside the gene matches: 6.

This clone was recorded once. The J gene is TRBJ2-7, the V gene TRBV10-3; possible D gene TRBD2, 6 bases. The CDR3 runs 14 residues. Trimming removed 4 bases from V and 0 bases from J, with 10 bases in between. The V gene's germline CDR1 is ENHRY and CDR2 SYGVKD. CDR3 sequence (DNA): TGTGCCATCAGTGGGAGGGATAGCTCCTACGAGCAGTACTTC. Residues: CAISGRDSSYEQYF.

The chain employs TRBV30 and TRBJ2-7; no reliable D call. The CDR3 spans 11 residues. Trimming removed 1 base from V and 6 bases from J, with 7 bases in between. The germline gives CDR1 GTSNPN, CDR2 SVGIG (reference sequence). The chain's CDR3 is CAWSGRSEQYF. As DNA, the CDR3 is TGTGCCTGGAGTGGACGGAGCGAGCAGTACTTC.

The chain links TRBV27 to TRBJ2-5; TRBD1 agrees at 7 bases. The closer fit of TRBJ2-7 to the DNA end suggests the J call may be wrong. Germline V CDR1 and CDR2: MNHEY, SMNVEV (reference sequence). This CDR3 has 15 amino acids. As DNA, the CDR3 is TGTGCCAGCAAGCTAGAGACAGGGCCATCCTACGAGCAGTACTTC. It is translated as CASKLETGPSYEQYF.

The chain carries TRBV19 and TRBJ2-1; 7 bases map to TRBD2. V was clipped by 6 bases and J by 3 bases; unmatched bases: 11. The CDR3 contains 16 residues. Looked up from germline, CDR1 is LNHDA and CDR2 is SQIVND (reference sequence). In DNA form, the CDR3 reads TGTGCCAGTAGCACCCGTGGGGAGGGTAGCTACAATGAGCAGTTCTTC. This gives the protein CASSTRGEGSYNEQFF.

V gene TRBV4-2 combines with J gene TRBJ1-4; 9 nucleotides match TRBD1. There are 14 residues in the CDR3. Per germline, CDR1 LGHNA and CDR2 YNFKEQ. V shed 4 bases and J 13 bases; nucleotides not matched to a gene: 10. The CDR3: CASSRGDREDGLFF. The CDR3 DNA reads TGTGCCAGCAGCCGCGGGGACAGGGAGGACGGACTGTTTTTT.

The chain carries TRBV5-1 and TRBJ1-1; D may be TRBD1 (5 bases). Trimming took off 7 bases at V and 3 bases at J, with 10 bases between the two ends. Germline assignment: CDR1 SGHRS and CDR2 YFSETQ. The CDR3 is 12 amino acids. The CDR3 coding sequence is TGCGCCAGCTCGGGGGGTGACACTGAAGCTTTCTTT. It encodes CASSGGDTEAFF.

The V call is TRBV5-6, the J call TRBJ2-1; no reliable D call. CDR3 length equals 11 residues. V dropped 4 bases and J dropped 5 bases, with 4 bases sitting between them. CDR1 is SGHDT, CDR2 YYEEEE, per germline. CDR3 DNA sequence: TGTGCCAGCAGCCTCGACAATGAGCAGTTCTTC. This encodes CASSLDNEQFF.

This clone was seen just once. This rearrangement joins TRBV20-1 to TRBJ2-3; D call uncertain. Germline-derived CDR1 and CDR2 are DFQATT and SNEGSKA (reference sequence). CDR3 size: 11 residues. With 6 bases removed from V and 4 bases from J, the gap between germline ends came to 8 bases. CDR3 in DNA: TGCAGTGCCCTCCGGGCAGATACGCAGTATTTT. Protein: CSALRADTQYF.

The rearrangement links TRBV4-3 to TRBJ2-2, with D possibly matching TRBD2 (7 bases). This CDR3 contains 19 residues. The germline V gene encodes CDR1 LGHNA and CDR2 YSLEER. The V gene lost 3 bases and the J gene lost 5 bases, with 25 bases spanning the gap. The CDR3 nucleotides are TGCGCCAGCAGCCACGTCGCAGGGGTGGGAGGGATGAATACCGGGGAGCTGTTTTTT. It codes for CASSHVAGVGGMNTGELFF.

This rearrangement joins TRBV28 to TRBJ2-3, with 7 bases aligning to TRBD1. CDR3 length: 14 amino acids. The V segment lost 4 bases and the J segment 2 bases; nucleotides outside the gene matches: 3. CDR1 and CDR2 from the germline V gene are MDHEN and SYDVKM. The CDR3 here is CASSSGQITDTQYF. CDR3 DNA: TGTGCCAGCAGTTCGGGACAGATCACAGATACGCAGTATTTT.

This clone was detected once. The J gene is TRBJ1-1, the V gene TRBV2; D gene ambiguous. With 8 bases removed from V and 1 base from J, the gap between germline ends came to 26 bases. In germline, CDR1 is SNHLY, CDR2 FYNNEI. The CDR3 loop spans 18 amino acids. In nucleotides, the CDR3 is TGTGCCAGCGAGGGTCTGCGTCAGACCGACCCGACGAACACTGAAGCTTTCTTT. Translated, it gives CASEGLRQTDPTNTEAFF.

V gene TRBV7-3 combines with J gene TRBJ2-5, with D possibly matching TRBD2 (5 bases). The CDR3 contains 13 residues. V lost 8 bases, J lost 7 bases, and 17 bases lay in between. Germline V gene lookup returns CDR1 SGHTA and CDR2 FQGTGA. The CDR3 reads CASSPQQEGTQYF. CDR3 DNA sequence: TGTGCCAGCTCCCCCCAACAAGAGGGGACCCAGTACTTC.

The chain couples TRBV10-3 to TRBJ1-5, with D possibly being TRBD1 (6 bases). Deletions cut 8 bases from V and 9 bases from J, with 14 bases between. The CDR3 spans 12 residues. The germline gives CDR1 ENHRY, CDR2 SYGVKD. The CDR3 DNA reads TGTGCCATCTCCGTACAAGGGGGGCCCCAGCATTTT. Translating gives CAISVQGGPQHF.

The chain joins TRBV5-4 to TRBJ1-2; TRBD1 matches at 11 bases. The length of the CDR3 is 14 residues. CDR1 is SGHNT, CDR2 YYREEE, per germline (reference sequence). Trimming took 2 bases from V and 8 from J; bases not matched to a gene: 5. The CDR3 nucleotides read TGTGCCAGCAGCTTTGGGACAGGGGGGGAAGGCTACACCTTC. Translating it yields CASSFGTGGEGYTF.

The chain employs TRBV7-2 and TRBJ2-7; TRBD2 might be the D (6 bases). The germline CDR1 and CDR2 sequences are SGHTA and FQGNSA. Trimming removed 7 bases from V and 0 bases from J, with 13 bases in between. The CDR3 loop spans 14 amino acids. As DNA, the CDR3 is TGTGCCAGCAAGGACCGGCGGGACTCCTACGAGCAGTACTTC. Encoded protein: CASKDRRDSYEQYF.

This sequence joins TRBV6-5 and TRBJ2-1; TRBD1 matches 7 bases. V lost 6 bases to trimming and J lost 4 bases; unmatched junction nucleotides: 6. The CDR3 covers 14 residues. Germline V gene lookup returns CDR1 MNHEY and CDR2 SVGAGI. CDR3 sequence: CASRRTGRYNEQFF. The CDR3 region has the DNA TGTGCCAGCAGGCGGACAGGCCGATACAATGAGCAGTTCTTC.

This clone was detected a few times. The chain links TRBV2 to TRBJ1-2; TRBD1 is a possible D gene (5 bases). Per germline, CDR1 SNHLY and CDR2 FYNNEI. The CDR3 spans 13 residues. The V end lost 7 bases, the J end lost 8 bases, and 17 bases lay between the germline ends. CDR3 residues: CASKAGVASGYTF. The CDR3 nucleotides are TGTGCCAGCAAAGCGGGGGTTGCTTCGGGCTACACCTTC.